This T cell receptor (beta chain) is drawn from a study of shared clonotypes between healthy human individuals. TCRdb keeps only in-frame clones here, not all; method: immunoSEQ multiplex PCR. There are about half a million clones in the sample; 78% occur only once, and more than 10% lies in the top ten. The CDR3 is 14 residues long. The junction had 2 bases not matched to a gene; V was cut back by 6 bases and J by 2 bases. CDR1 is SGHVS, CDR2 FQNEAQ, per germline. The TCR originated in a woman in her thirties or forties in good health. Some clones in this sample may be carry-over from other donors' samples. The chain uses TRBV7-8 and TRBJ2-7; 12 nucleotides align to TRBD2. What was sequenced was PBMCs. CDR3 loop: CASRLAGGPYEQYF. CDR3 coding DNA: TGTGCCAGCAGACTAGCGGGAGGTCCCTACGAGCAGTACTTC.